This T cell receptor beta chain was recorded in a study of circulating and synovial CD4+ cells in juvenile arthritis. Study-wide results and caveats: Some such blood samples were as oligoclonal as synovium. Circulating pathogenic-like lymphocytes shared a substantially higher fraction of CDR3 sequences with synovium than bulk blood. T cell genome counts differed by at least an order of magnitude between CPL and CD4 samples. Shared-clonotype fractions with synovium likely underestimate full repertoire overlap.

Details on this clone: What it recognizes is unknown.

V was cut by 2 bases and J by 0 bases, with 14 bases left in between. Germline values: CDR1 GTSNPN, CDR2 SVGIG (reference sequence). The CDR3 spans 16 residues. The repertoire was sequenced with immunoSEQ multiplex PCR; TCRdb's copy has only in-frame clones and lacks some. The sample has 30,000 to 35,000 clones; 95% to 96% are singletons. The specimen sequenced was CD4+ T cells from blood. The TCR originated in a human donor with juvenile idiopathic arthritis. The chain employs TRBV30 and TRBJ1-5; D might be TRBD1 (5 bases). CDR3 bases: TGTGCCTGGAGTCAGCAGGGTCCCTATAGCAATCAGCCCCAGCATTTT. Amino acids: CAWSQQGPYSNQPQHF.